This T cell receptor beta chain was obtained from a study of CD8 T cells in Susac syndrome. Sequencing of TCR beta was performed on blood CD8+ and CD4+ T cells. RNA in amounts of about 0.5 to 1 ug was reverse transcribed with random hexamers. TCRdb reprocessed the immunoSEQ multiplex PCR reads with MiXCR, giving one entry per CDR3 protein. The table has 210,000 or so distinct CDR3 sequences, about 94% seen once. The V gene's germline CDR1 is MNHNS and CDR2 SASEGT. This CDR3 comprises 15 residues. Losses at the gene ends were 3 bases for V and 12 bases for J; bases not matched to a gene: 11. The chain has TRBV6-1 and TRBJ1-6; 7 bases map to TRBD1. Sequenced input: CD4+ T cells from PBMCs. The TCR comes from a human donor with Susac syndrome. Here the CDR3 reads CASSDRQGRSEPLHF. The DNA of the CDR3 is TGTGCCAGCAGTGACCGACAGGGAAGGTCGGAACCCCTCCACTTT.